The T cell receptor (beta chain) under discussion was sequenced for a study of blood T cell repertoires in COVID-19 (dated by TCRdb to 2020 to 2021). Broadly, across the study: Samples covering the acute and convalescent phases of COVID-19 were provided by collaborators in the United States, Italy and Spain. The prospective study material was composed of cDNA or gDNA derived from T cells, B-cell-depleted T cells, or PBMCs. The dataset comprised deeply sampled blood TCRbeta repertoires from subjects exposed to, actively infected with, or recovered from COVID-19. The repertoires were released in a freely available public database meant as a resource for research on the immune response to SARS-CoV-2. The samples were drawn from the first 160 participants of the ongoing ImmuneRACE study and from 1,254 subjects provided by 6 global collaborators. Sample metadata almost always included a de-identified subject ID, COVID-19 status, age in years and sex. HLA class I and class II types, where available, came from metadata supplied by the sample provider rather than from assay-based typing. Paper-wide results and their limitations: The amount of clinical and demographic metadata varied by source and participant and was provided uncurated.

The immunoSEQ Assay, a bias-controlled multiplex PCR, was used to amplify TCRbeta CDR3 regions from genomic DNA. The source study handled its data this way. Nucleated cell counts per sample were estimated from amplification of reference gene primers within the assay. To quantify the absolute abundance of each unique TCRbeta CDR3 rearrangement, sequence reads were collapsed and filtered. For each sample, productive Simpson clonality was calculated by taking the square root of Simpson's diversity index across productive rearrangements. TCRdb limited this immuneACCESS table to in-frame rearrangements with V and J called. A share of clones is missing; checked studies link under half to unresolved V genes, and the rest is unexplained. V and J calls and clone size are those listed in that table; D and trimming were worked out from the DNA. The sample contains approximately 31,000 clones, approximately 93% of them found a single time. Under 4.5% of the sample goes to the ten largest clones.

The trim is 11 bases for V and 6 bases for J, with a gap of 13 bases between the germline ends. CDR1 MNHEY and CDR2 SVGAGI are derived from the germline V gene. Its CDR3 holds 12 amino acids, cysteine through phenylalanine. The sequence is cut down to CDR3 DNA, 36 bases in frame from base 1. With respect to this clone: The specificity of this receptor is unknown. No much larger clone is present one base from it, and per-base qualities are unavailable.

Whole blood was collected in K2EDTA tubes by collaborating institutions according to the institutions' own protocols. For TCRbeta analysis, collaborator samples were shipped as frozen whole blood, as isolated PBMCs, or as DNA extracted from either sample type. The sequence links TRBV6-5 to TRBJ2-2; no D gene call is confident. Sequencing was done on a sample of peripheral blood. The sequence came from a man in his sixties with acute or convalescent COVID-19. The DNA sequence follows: TGTGCCTGCCAATCGGTCCCCGGGGAGCTGTTTTTT. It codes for CACQSVPGELFF.